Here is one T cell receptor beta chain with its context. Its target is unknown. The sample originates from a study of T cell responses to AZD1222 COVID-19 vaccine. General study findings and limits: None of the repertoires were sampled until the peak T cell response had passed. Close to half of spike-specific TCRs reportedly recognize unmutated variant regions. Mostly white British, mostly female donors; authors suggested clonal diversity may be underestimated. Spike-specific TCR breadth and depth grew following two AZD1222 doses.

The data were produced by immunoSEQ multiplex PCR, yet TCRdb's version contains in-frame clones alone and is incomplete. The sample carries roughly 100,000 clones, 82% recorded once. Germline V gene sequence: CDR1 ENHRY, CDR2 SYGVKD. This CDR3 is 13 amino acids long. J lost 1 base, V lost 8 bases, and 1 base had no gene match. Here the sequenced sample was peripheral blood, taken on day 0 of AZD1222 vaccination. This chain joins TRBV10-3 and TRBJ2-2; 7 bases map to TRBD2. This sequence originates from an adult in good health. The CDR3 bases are TGTGCCATCGGGGGGGAGAACACCGGGGAGCTGTTTTTT. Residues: CAIGGENTGELFF.